In this sample, the clone carrying this TCR beta chain turned up a few times. No antigen is known for it. Treatment described: oral pan-JAK inhibitor, 5-10 mg twice daily. These data are taken from a study of CD8+ T cells in alopecia areata. General study results and limits: For patients receiving tofacitinib, scalp clonality and expanded CD8+ clones among the top 100 significantly decreased.

The sequencing template was cDNA reverse transcribed from extracted RNA. The assay was immunoSEQ multiplex PCR, and TCRdb's table has in-frame clones only and misses some. The table lists about 220,000 clones, about 57% of them singletons, with around 1.6% in the top ten. The TCR was taken from a human donor with alopecia areata. The source was CD4+ T cells sorted from blood, collected at week 4, from a patient treated with tofacitinib.

The DNA of the CDR3 is TGTGCCAGCAGTTTAGAACGGAGCGGCTACACCTTC. As protein: CASSLERSGYTF. This chain uses TRBV25-1 with TRBJ1-2; no clear D gene. V was cut by 5 bases and J by 8 bases, with 12 bases left in between. Per germline, CDR1 MGHDK and CDR2 SYGVNS. This CDR3 comprises 12 residues.